This TCR beta chain is drawn from a study of shared clonotypes between healthy human individuals. Repertoires were generated with immunoSEQ multiplex PCR, while TCRdb's copy carries only in-frame clones and drops some. The sample includes more than 2,000,000 clones, approximately 94% of them seen just once. In its sample, this clone was seen once. No antigen is known for it. Notes on the study in general: On the whole, naive subsets had larger estimated richness than memory subsets had.

CDR1 is SGHDT and CDR2 is YYEEEE in the germline V gene. The CDR3 covers 14 residues. V was shortened by 10 bases and J by 1 base, with 17 bases between the two germline ends. The rearrangement links TRBV5-6 to TRBJ1-1, with D maybe TRBD1 (5 bases). The sequence came from a man younger than 30 in good health. Material for sequencing was naive CD4+ T cells sorted from blood. The subset is: CD45RA+ positively selected. The chain's CDR3 is CASGAAYSNTEAFF. The CDR3 DNA is TGTGCCTCCGGGGCGGCTTACTCGAACACTGAAGCTTTCTTT.